This T cell receptor beta chain is from a study of T cells in localized non-small cell lung cancer. The assay was immunoSEQ multiplex PCR, and TCRdb's table has in-frame clones only and misses some. The sample has about 27,000 clones, 90% seen once. Findings of the study overall: Uninvolved adjacent lung had the highest recorded T cell clonality, with tumor below it. Patients showing higher blood T cell density tended to see longer overall survival.

Germline assignment: CDR1 MRHNA and CDR2 SNTAGT. V lost 3 bases and J lost 1, with 12 bases in between. This CDR3 is built from 15 residues. Note on this clone: Its cognate antigen is unknown.

The rearrangement uses TRBV6-4 and TRBJ1-1; D not certain. The receptor comes from a woman aged 40-75 years with stage I lung adenocarcinoma. The sample consisted of peripheral blood, taken before any cancer treatment. The CDR3 DNA reads TGTGCCAGCAGTGATCCCATCCAGGCGAACACTGAAGCTTTCTTT. Protein: CASSDPIQANTEAFF.